The present T cell receptor (beta chain) was sequenced within a study of blood T cells in healthy people across ages. General observations from the study: Fewer expanded clones and more diversity marked long-lived versus aged donors. Expanded clonotype changes were possibly confounded by unknown donor CMV status.

The junction had 3 bases not matched to a gene; V was cut back by 1 base and J by 10 bases. This CDR3 contains 14 residues. Germline values: CDR1 DFQATT, CDR2 SNEGSKA (reference sequence). PCR was performed a second time for roughly 6 to 12 cycles using a sample-barcoded 5' primer and a J-beta primer mix. Any given sample supplied a minimum of 2.5 million CDR3-containing paired-end reads. TCRdb ran MiXCR on the 5' RACE reads and lists one entry per CDR3 protein. The sample shows roughly 900,000 distinct CDR3 sequences, under 35% of them seen only once. This clonotype was counted ten times or more. Its cognate antigen is unknown.

Material: blood. This TCR was sampled from an elderly woman in good health. V usage is TRBV20-1 and J usage is TRBJ2-1, with 14 bases lining up with TRBD2. CDR3 sequence (DNA): TGCAGTGCTAGAGGACTAGCGGGGGGGCCGGAGCAGTTCTTC. The encoded protein is CSARGLAGGPEQFF.